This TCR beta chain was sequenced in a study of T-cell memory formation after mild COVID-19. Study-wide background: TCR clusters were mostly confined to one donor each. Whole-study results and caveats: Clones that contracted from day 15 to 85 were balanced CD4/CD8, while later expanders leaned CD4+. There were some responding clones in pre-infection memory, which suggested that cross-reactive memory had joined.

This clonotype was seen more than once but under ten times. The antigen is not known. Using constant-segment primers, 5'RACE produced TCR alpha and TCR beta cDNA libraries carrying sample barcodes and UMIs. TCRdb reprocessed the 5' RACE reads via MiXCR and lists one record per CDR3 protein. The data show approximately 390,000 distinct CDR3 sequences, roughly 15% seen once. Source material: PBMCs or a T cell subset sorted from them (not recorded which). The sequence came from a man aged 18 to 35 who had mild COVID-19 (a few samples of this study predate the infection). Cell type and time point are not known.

CDR3 in amino acids: CASSVQTGDGYTF. CDR3 sequence (DNA): TGTGCCAGCAGCGTCCAGACGGGAGATGGCTACACCTTC. This sequence joins TRBV9 and TRBJ1-2; D is unresolved. With 2 bases removed from V and 6 bases from J, the gap between germline ends came to 11 bases. CDR1 and CDR2 from the germline V gene are SGDLS and YYNGEE. The CDR3 contains 13 residues.